This TCR beta chain derives from a study of T cell changes during pregnancy in multiple sclerosis. CDR1 SGHTS and CDR2 YDEGEE come from the germline V gene. The V end lost 0 bases, the J end lost 3 bases, and 10 bases lay between the germline ends. This CDR3 region has 15 residues. The data were produced by immunoSEQ multiplex PCR, yet TCRdb's version contains in-frame clones alone and is incomplete. The profile shows about 38,000 clones, around 90% of them singletons. The clonotype originates from a female donor with multiple sclerosis, enrolled in a pregnancy study. The specimen was CD8+ T cells from peripheral blood mononuclear cells, collected after pregnancy. The chain combines TRBV5-8 with TRBJ1-3, with D hard to call. The CDR3 DNA reads TGTGCCAGCAGCTTGGGTTCCCAGTTTGGAAACACCATATATTTT. Its translation is CASSLGSQFGNTIYF. The variable domain in full, with the rest retrieved from reference TRBV5-8 and TRBJ1-3, is EAGVTQSPTHLIKTRGQQATLRCSPISGHTSVYWYQQALGLGLQFLLWYDEGEERNRGNFPPRFSGRQFPNYSSELNVNALELEDSALYLCASSLGSQFGNTIYFGEGSWLTVV.